This T cell receptor beta chain was sequenced for a study of T cell repertoires in cytomegalovirus infection. The CDR3 spans 15 residues. The V gene lost 0 bases and the J gene lost 4 bases, with 13 bases spanning the gap. Germline V gene data show CDR1 as MGHRA and CDR2 as YSYEKL. The sample holds a few counts of this clonotype. What it recognizes is unknown. TCRdb re-called the reads with MiXCR, one entry per CDR3 protein. The data show hundreds of thousands of distinct CDR3 sequences, about 28% seen once. The chain couples TRBV4-1 to TRBJ2-7; D call uncertain. The source was cultured PBMCs, collected from culture after CMV antigen stimulation. The receptor was isolated from a human donor in good health (CMV status not recorded). Some clones in this sample may be carry-over from other donors' samples. CDR3 coding DNA: TGCGCCAGCAGCCAAGAAAAGGCTATGCAGTACGAGCAGTACTTC. It codes for CASSQEKAMQYEQYF.